Each of the 26 T cell receptor beta chains below was sequenced from the same sample in a study of T cells in Graves' hyperthyroidism and ophthalmopathy. RNA transcripts yielded amplified TCR beta CDR3 regions. In the first-round RT-PCR of the TCR CDR3, the HTBI primer set was used. Each CDR3 protein is one row after TCRdb ran MiXCR on the multiplex PCR reads. The profile shows a few hundred thousand distinct CDR3 sequences, 15% to 18% of them singletons. The sample consisted of blood. Source of these receptors: a woman in her 30s with Graves' hyperthyroidism.

Details on this clonotype: It may be a read error: a sequence one base away is much more abundant. In DNA, the CDR3 is TGTGCCAGCAACAGGGATACCCACGAGCAGTACTTC. Translation gives CASNRDTHEQYF. The chain employs TRBV7-9 and TRBJ2-7; perhaps TRBD1 as D (6 bases). Germline V gives CDR1 SEHNR, CDR2 FQNEAQ (reference sequence). Trimming stripped 7 bases from V and 5 bases from J, with 12 bases between. This CDR3 contains 12 residues.

The chain joins TRBV29-1 to TRBJ2-7, with no clear D. There are 13 residues in the CDR3. Deletions cut 4 bases from V and 2 bases from J, with 12 bases between. From germline, CDR1 is SQVTM and CDR2 ANQGSEA. DNA of the CDR3: TGCAGCGTTGGAAAAGGCAACGCCTACGAGCAGTACTTC. Protein: CSVGKGNAYEQYF.

The table lists this clonotype with many counts. The J gene is TRBJ2-1, the V gene TRBV20-1, with D hard to call. Trimming left V 2 bases short and J 7 bases short, with 6 bases between. The CDR3 extends over 11 amino acids. CDR1 is DFQATT and CDR2 is SNEGSKA in the germline V gene (reference sequence). The CDR3 bases are TGCAGTGCTAGAACGCTGAATGAGCAGTTCTTC. Its translation: CSARTLNEQFF.

This clonotype has ten or more counts. The chain has TRBV13 and TRBJ2-7; no clear D gene. The CDR3 contains 14 residues. Per germline, CDR1 PRHDT and CDR2 FYEKMQ (reference sequence). Deletions cut 4 bases from V and 2 bases from J, with 12 bases between. As DNA, the CDR3 is TGTGCCAGCAGCTCCGCGGTGGGGACCTACGAGCAGTACTTC. Translated, it gives CASSSAVGTYEQYF.

The count of this clonotype is one. This sequence joins TRBV20-1 and TRBJ1-6, with D unresolved. Trimming took 3 bases from V and 5 from J, leaving 11 bases between them. The CDR3 runs to 14 residues. CDR1 is DFQATT and CDR2 is SNEGSKA in the germline V gene (reference sequence). The CDR3 DNA reads TGCAGTGCTAGCCCGGTGGAGGATAATTCACCCCTCCACTTT. Its protein is CSASPVEDNSPLHF.

V is TRBV10-3 and J is TRBJ1-2; D is undetermined. V gave up 2 bases and J gave up 7 bases, with 17 bases separating them. The CDR3 sequence is 15 residues long. In germline, CDR1 is ENHRY, CDR2 SYGVKD. In DNA form, the CDR3 reads TGTGCCATCAGTGAGCGGGATCAGGTGGCCGGTGGCTACACCTTC. It is translated as CAISERDQVAGGYTF.

This clonotype has ten or more counts. The CDR3 DNA sequence: TGTGCCAGCAGCTTGGCCGTATTGATGAACACTGAAGCTTTCTTT. Its protein is CASSLAVLMNTEAFF. V usage is TRBV5-8 and J usage is TRBJ1-1; D is undetermined. V gave up 0 bases and J gave up 0 bases, with 9 bases separating them. The CDR3 sequence is 15 residues long. Germline V lookup: CDR1 SGHTS, CDR2 YDEGEE.

This clonotype has more than one count but fewer than ten. The chain links TRBV7-3 to TRBJ2-1; weak D call: TRBD2 (6 bases). V lost 3 bases and J lost 4, with 13 bases in between. Germline CDR1 reads SGHTA; CDR2 reads FQGTGA. The CDR3 is made up of 15 amino acids. This chain's CDR3 is CASSFAGLPYNEQFF. For the CDR3, the DNA is TGTGCCAGCAGCTTTGCGGGACTCCCATACAATGAGCAGTTCTTC.

At least ten counts were recorded for this clonotype. The chain recombines TRBV19 with TRBJ2-7; no clear D gene. The V gene lost 3 bases and the J gene lost 3 bases, with 9 bases spanning the gap. The CDR3 consists of 13 residues. Germline V CDR1 and CDR2: LNHDA, SQIVND (reference sequence). CDR3 region: CASSIQEDYEQYF. The CDR3 coding sequence is TGTGCCAGTAGTATTCAAGAAGACTACGAGCAGTACTTC. Looking up the rest from reference TRBV19 and TRBJ2-7 gives the full variable domain: DGGITQSPKYLFRKEGQNVTLSCEQNLNHDAMYWYRQDPGQGLRLIYYSQIVNDFQKGDIAEGYSVSREKKESFPLTVTSAQKNPTAFYLCASSIQEDYEQYFGPGTRLTVT.

The V gene is TRBV27, the J gene TRBJ1-6; D uncertain. CDR1 is MNHEY, CDR2 SMNVEV, per germline (reference sequence). This CDR3 is built from 15 residues. V lost 2 bases to trimming and J lost 0 bases, with 5 bases between them. CDR3 nucleotides: TGTGCCAGCAGTTTAGGGAACTCCTATAATTCACCCCTCCACTTT. Its protein product is CASSLGNSYNSPLHF.

This clonotype appeared many times. The chain employs TRBV5-1 and TRBJ1-2, with 8 positions matching TRBD1. Per the germline V gene, CDR1 is SGHRS and CDR2 is YFSETQ. With 0 bases clipped from V and 7 bases from J, the junction kept 5 bases outside the gene matches. The CDR3 is made up of 14 amino acids. The CDR3 spells CASSLADRVGGYTF. CDR3 nucleotides: TGCGCCAGCAGCTTGGCGGACAGGGTTGGTGGCTACACCTTC.

The rearrangement links TRBV29-1 to TRBJ2-7; possible D gene TRBD1, 6 bases. CDR3 size: 15 residues. Trimming left V 1 base short and J 0 bases short, with 13 bases between. CDR1 and CDR2 from the germline V gene are SQVTM and ANQGSEA. The CDR3, as DNA: TGCAGCGTTGAAGGGGACACCACAAGCTCCTACGAGCAGTACTTC. It encodes CSVEGDTTSSYEQYF.

The J gene is TRBJ2-7, the V gene TRBV27; 9 bases align to TRBD2. Germline V gene data show CDR1 as MNHEY and CDR2 as SMNVEV (reference sequence). The CDR3 spans 14 residues. V shed 3 bases and J 5 bases; nucleotides not matched to a gene: 5. The CDR3 nucleotides read TGTGCCAGCAGTTTCCGCGGGAGGGCCCACGAGCAGTACTTC. Protein sequence: CASSFRGRAHEQYF.

Many counts were recorded for this clonotype. CDR3 protein: CASSLDGKGNYGYTF. Written as DNA, the CDR3 is TGTGCCAGCAGCTTAGATGGCAAGGGGAACTATGGCTACACCTTC. The rearrangement joins TRBV7-2 to TRBJ1-2; D possibly corresponds to TRBD1 (5 bases). The CDR3 has 15 amino acids. The germline V and J ends were trimmed by 1 base and 2 bases, with 11 bases remaining between them. CDR1 SGHTA and CDR2 FQGNSA come from the germline V gene.

The rearrangement uses TRBV19 and TRBJ1-5; D gene ambiguous. This CDR3 region has 13 residues. The V gene's germline CDR1 is LNHDA and CDR2 SQIVND (reference sequence). The V and J ends lost 9 bases and 0 bases respectively, with 9 bases between them. The CDR3 region is CASDQNSNQPQHF. DNA of the CDR3: TGTGCCAGCGACCAAAATAGCAATCAGCCCCAGCATTTT.

This clonotype came up many times. This rearrangement joins TRBV20-1 to TRBJ1-2; TRBD1 is a possible D gene (6 bases). V lost 5 bases to trimming and J lost 2 bases, with 9 bases between them. The CDR3 totals 12 residues. The germline gives CDR1 DFQATT, CDR2 SNEGSKA (reference sequence). CDR3 sequence reads: CSAAQGNYGYTF. The CDR3 region has the DNA TGCAGTGCTGCTCAGGGGAACTATGGCTACACCTTC.

The chain recombines TRBV27 with TRBJ1-1; no clear D. The CDR3 has 13 amino acids. The V and J ends lost 3 bases and 3 bases respectively, with 8 bases between them. In germline, CDR1 is MNHEY, CDR2 SMNVEV (reference sequence). The CDR3 region is CASSFDRDTEAFF. The CDR3 DNA sequence: TGTGCCAGCAGTTTTGATAGGGACACTGAAGCTTTCTTT.

This clonotype has a count of ten or more. The CDR3 loop reads CATSDAGGGNEQFF. CDR3 bases: TGTGCCACCAGTGACGCAGGCGGGGGCAATGAGCAGTTCTTC. The chain couples TRBV24-1 to TRBJ2-1, with 7 bases that match TRBD2. The ends lost 4 bases at V and 6 bases at J; junction bases unmatched: 5. The CDR3 runs 14 residues. Germline V CDR1 and CDR2: KGHDR, SFDVKD.

The rearrangement links TRBV6-1 to TRBJ2-1, with 8 bases aligning to TRBD1. The CDR3 spans 14 residues. V shed 2 bases and J 8 bases; nucleotides not matched to a gene: 5. The germline V gene has CDR1 MNHNS and CDR2 SASEGT. CDR3: CASSESQGVHEQFF. In DNA, the CDR3 is TGTGCCAGCAGTGAATCACAGGGGGTCCATGAGCAGTTCTTC.

This chain uses TRBV29-1 with TRBJ2-1, with TRBD2 matching 7 bases. This CDR3 comprises 17 residues. Trimming removed 7 bases from V and 4 bases from J; junction bases left unmatched: 19. Germline V gene data show CDR1 as SQVTM and CDR2 as ANQGSEA. CDR3 sequence (DNA): TGCAGCGCCGGAGGGCGGGAGCCCTCTAGGCTGTACAATGAGCAGTTCTTC. Protein sequence: CSAGGREPSRLYNEQFF.

The J gene is TRBJ2-1, the V gene TRBV5-8, with TRBD1 matching 7 bases. Germline CDR1 reads SGHTS; CDR2 reads YDEGEE. This CDR3 comprises 16 residues. The trim removed 4 bases at V and 0 bases at J, leaving 7 bases unmatched. Here the CDR3 reads CASSPDRVSSYNEQFF. CDR3 nucleotides: TGTGCCAGCAGCCCAGACAGGGTTAGCTCCTACAATGAGCAGTTCTTC.

The sample holds many counts of this clonotype. Here the CDR3 DNA reads TGTGCCAGCAGCCAATTCCCGTTGCGGGAGGGCATTTGGTCCTACAATGAGCAGTTCTTC. Translation: CASSQFPLREGIWSYNEQFF. The V gene is TRBV3-1, the J gene TRBJ2-1; 9 bases agree with TRBD2. Germline lookup yields CDR1 LGHDT and CDR2 YNNKEL (reference sequence). The V gene end was trimmed by 2 bases and the J gene end by 1 base; junction bases not matched to a gene: 15. The CDR3 totals 20 residues.

The sample holds a few counts of this clonotype. The chain is built from TRBV19 and TRBJ1-2, with a weak D call TRBD1 (5 bases). The germline CDR1 and CDR2 sequences are LNHDA and SQIVND (reference sequence). The CDR3 loop spans 15 amino acids. Trimming pared 1 base from V and 2 bases from J, leaving 11 bases between. The CDR3 loop reads CASSIGDRSNYGYTF. The CDR3 coding sequence is TGTGCCAGTAGTATAGGAGACAGATCCAACTATGGCTACACCTTC. Full variable domain (outside the CDR3, taken from reference TRBV19 and TRBJ1-2): DGGITQSPKYLFRKEGQNVTLSCEQNLNHDAMYWYRQDPGQGLRLIYYSQIVNDFQKGDIAEGYSVSREKKESFPLTVTSAQKNPTAFYLCASSIGDRSNYGYTFGSGTRLTVV.

The gene calls are TRBV28 and TRBJ1-2; 10 nucleotides match TRBD1. CDR1 MDHEN and CDR2 SYDVKM come from the germline V gene. The CDR3 consists of 14 residues. V gave up 4 bases and J gave up 10 bases; unmatched junction bases: 9. CDR3 coding DNA: TGTGCCAGCAGTTCGACAGGGGGCGTAGTTGACTACACCTTC. It is translated as CASSSTGGVVDYTF.

This clonotype was counted between two and nine times. This chain joins TRBV6-1 and TRBJ2-7; 7 positions agree with TRBD1. The J segment lost 2 bases and the V segment lost 6 bases, leaving 10 bases of the junction unmatched. The length of the CDR3 is 15 residues. Germline CDR1 and CDR2: MNHNS and SASEGT. The chain's CDR3 is CASRSYRDSTYEQYF. CDR3 bases: TGTGCCAGCAGATCGTACCGGGACAGCACCTACGAGCAGTACTTC.

This clonotype was picked up many times. The chain uses TRBV18 and TRBJ2-7; the match to TRBD1 covers 9 bases. Trimming removed 4 bases from V and 6 bases from J; junction bases left unmatched: 13. The CDR3 covers 16 residues. CDR1 KGHSH and CDR2 LQKENI come from the germline V gene. CDR3 residues: CASSLGPPGQGIEQYF. CDR3 bases: TGTGCCAGCTCACTAGGTCCCCCGGGACAGGGCATCGAGCAGTACTTC. Full variable domain (missing parts from reference TRBV18 and TRBJ2-7): NAGVMQNPRHLVRRRGQEARLRCSPMKGHSHVYWYRQLPEEGLKFMVYLQKENIIDESGMPKERFSAEFPKEGPSILRIQQVVRGDSAAYFCASSLGPPGQGIEQYFGPGTRLTVT.